The clone carrying this T cell receptor beta chain was picked up a small number of times. What it binds is not known. The data were taken from a study of T cells after yellow fever vaccination. Across the study: Fractions containing few cells were prepared with SMART-Seq v4 Ultra Low Input.

The authors made TCR cDNA by 5'RACE template switching, adding a universal primer site and UMIs. From the 5' RACE reads, TCRdb called clonotypes with MiXCR, one entry per CDR3 protein. The sample consists of about 510,000 distinct CDR3 sequences, around a fifth of them appearing once. Study outcomes and limitations: Compared with primary, the secondary response was weaker and peaked at day 5, not 15. The booster saw the reappearance of most primary-vaccination clones (around 95% CD4, about 88% CD8).

The ends lost 4 bases at V and 6 bases at J; junction bases unmatched: 7. The germline V gene has CDR1 SGHDT and CDR2 YYEEEE. This CDR3 is built from 14 residues. The starting material was PBMCs, obtained roughly 20 days after the first yellow fever vaccination. This receptor was obtained from a man in his late teens or twenties who received the YFV17D yellow fever vaccine. V is TRBV5-6 and J is TRBJ2-7; 10 bases match TRBD1. The CDR3 coding sequence is TGTGCCAGCAGCCCGGGACAGGGGATCGTCGAGCAGTACTTC. It encodes CASSPGQGIVEQYF. The full variable domain, completed using reference TRBV5-6 and TRBJ2-7, is DAGVTQSPTHLIKTRGQQVTLRCSPKSGHDTVSWYQQALGQGPQFIFQYYEEEERQRGNFPDRFSGHQFPNYSSELNVNALLLGDSALYLCASSPGQGIVEQYFGPGTRLTVT.